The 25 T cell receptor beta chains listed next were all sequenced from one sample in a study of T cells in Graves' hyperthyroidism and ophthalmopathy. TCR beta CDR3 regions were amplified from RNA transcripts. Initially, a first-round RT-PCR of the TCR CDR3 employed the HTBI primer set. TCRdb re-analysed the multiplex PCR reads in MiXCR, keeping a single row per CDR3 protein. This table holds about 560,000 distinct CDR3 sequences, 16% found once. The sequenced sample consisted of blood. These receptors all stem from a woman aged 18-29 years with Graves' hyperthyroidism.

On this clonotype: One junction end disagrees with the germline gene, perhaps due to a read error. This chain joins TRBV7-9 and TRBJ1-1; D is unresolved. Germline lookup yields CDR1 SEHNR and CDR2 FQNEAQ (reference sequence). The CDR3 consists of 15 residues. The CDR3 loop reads CASSQLQRLNTEAFF. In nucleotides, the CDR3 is TGCGCCAGCAGCCAATTACAACGGCTGAACACTGAAGCTTTCTTT.

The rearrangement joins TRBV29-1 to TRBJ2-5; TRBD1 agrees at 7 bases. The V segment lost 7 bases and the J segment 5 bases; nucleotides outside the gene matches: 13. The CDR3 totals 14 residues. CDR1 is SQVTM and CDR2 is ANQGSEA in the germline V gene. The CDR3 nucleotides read TGCAGCGCCATGATTGACAGGGTCGGGGAGACCCAGTACTTC. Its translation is CSAMIDRVGETQYF.

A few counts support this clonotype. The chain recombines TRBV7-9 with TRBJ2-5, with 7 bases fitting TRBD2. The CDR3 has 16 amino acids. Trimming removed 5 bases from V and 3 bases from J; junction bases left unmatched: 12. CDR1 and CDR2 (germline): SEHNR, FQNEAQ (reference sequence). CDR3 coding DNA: TGTGCCAGCAGCCCCTTAGCGGGCTGGGGGAAAGAGACCCAGTACTTC. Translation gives CASSPLAGWGKETQYF.

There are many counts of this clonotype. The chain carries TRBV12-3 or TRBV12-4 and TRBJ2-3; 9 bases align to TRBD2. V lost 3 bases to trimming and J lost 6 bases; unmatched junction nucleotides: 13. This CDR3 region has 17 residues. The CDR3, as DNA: TGTGCCAGCAGTTTTAAGCTTTGGCTAGCGGGAAAGGATACGCAGTATTTT. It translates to CASSFKLWLAGKDTQYF.

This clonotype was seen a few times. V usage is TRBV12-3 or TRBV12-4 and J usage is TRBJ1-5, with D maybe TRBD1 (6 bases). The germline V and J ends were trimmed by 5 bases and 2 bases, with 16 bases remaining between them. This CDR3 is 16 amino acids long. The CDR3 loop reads CASSPRFGGGNQPQHF. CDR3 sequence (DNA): TGTGCCAGCAGTCCCCGTTTTGGGGGCGGCAATCAGCCCCAGCATTTT.

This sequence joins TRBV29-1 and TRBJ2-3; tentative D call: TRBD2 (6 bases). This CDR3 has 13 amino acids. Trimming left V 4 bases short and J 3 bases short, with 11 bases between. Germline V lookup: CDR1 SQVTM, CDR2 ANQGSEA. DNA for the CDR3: TGCAGCGTTGTGTCAGGGAGGACAGATACGCAGTATTTT. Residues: CSVVSGRTDTQYF.

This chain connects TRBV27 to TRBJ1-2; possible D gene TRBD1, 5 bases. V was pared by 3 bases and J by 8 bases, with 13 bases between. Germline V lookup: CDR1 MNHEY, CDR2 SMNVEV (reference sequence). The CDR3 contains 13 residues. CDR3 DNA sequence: TGTGCCAGCAGTTTTTTGGGGCGGGAGGGCTACACCTTC. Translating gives CASSFLGREGYTF.

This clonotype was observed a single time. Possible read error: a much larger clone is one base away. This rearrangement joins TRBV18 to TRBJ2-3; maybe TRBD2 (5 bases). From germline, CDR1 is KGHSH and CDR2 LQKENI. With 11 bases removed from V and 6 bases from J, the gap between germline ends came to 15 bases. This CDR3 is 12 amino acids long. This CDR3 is CADSVSDDTQYF. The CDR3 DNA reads TGTGCCGATAGCGTCTCGGACGATACGCAGTATTTT.

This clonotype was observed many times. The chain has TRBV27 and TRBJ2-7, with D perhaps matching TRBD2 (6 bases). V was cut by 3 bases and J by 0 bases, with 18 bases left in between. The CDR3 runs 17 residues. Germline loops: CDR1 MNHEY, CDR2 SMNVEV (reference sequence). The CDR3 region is CASSFSWGDLNSYEQYF. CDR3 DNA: TGTGCCAGCAGTTTCTCGTGGGGGGACCTGAACTCCTACGAGCAGTACTTC.

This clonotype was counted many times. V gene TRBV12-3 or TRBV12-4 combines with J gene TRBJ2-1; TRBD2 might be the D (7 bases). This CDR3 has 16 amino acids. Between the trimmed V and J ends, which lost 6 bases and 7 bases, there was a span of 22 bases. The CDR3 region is CASSRSGGGVENEQFF. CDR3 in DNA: TGTGCCAGCAGCCGATCGGGGGGCGGGGTTGAGAATGAGCAGTTCTTC.

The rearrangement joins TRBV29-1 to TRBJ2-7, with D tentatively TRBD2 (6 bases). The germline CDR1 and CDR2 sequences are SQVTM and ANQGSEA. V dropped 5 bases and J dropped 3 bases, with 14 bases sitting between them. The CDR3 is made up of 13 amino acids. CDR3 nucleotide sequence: TGCAGCGTTAGTGACCGAGCGGGCTACGAGCAGTACTTC. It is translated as CSVSDRAGYEQYF.

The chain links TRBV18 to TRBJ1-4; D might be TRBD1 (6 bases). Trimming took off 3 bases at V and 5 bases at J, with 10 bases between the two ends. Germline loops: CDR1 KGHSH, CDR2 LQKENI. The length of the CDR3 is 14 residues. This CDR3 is CASSPRQANEKLFF. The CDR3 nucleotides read TGTGCCAGCTCACCCCGACAGGCAAATGAAAAACTGTTTTTT.

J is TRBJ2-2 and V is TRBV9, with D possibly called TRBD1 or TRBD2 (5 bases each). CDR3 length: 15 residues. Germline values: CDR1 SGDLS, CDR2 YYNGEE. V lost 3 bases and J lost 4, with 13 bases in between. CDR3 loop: CASSAISGGTGELFF. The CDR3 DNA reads TGTGCCAGCAGCGCTATTAGTGGGGGCACCGGGGAGCTGTTTTTT.

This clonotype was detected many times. CDR3 bases: TGTGCCAGCAGCCATTTCGAAAGGACTCTCAATGAGCAGTTCTTC. This gives the protein CASSHFERTLNEQFF. The chain uses TRBV3-1 and TRBJ2-1; D is perhaps TRBD2 (5 bases). The ends were cut back, 3 bases at V and 6 bases at J, with 15 bases in the middle. This CDR3 has 15 amino acids. Germline V gene data show CDR1 as LGHDT and CDR2 as YNNKEL (reference sequence).

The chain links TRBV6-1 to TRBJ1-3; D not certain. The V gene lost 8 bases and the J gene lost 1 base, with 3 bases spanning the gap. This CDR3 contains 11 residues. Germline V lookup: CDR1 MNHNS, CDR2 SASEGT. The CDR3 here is CASESGNTIYF. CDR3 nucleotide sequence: TGTGCCAGCGAGTCTGGAAACACCATATATTTT.

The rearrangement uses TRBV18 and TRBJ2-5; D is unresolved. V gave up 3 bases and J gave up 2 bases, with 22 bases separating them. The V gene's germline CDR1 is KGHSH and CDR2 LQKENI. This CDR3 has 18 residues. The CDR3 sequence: CASSPLPRTLPRQETQYF. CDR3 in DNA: TGTGCCAGCTCACCTCTGCCCCGGACCCTCCCGAGACAAGAGACCCAGTACTTC.

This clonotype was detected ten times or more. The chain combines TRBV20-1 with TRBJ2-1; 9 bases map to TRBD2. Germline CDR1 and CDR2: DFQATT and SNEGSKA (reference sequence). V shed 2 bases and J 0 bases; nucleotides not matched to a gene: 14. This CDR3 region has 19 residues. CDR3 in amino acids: CSARRRQGLSGSSYNEQFF. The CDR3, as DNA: TGCAGTGCTAGAAGGAGGCAGGGGCTTAGCGGGAGCTCCTACAATGAGCAGTTCTTC.

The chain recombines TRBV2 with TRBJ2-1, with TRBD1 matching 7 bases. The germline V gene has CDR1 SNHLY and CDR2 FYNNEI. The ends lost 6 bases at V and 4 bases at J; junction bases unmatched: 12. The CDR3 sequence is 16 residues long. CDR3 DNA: TGTGCCAGCAGCGCTCGCCGGGACAGCCCTTACAATGAGCAGTTCTTC. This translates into CASSARRDSPYNEQFF.

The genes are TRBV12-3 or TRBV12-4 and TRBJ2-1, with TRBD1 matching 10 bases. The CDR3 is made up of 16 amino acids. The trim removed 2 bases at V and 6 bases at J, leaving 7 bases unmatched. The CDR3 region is CASSLRGTGVGNEQFF. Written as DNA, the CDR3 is TGTGCCAGCAGTTTAAGGGGGACAGGGGTGGGCAATGAGCAGTTCTTC.

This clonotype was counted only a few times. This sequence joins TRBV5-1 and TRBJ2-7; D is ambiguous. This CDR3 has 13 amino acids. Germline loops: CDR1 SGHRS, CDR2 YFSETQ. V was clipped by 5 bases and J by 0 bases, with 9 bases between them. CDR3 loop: CASREVISYEQYF. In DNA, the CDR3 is TGCGCCAGCAGAGAGGTGATCTCCTACGAGCAGTACTTC.

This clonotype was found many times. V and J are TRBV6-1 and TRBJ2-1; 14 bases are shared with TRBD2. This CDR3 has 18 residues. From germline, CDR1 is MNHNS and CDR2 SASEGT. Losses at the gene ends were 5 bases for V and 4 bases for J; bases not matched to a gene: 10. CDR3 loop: CASSSGTSGRSGYNEQFF. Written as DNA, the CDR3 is TGTGCCAGCAGTAGCGGGACTAGCGGGAGATCGGGGTACAATGAGCAGTTCTTC.

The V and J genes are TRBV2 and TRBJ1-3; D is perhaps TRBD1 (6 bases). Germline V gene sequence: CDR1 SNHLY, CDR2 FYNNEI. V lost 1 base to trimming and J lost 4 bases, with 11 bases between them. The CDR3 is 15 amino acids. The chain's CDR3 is CASSEDGGPGNTIYF. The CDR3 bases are TGTGCCAGCAGTGAAGACGGGGGGCCCGGAAACACCATATATTTT. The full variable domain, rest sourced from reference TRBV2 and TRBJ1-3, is EPEVTQTPSHQVTQMGQEVILRCVPISNHLYFYWYRQILGQKVEFLVSFYNNEISEKSEIFDDQFSVERPDGSNFTLKIRSTKLEDSAMYFCASSEDGGPGNTIYFGEGSWLTVV.

DNA for the CDR3: TGTGCCAGCAGCTCCCTCGGACAGATTAATGAAAAACTGTTTTTT. Its translation: CASSSLGQINEKLFF. V gene TRBV7-9 combines with J gene TRBJ1-4; tentative D call: TRBD1 (6 bases). The CDR3 is 15 residues long. Germline CDR1 SEHNR, CDR2 FQNEAQ (reference sequence). Trimming left V 4 bases short and J 4 bases short, with 13 bases between. Combining the CDR3 with reference TRBV7-9 and TRBJ1-4 gives the whole variable domain DTGVSQNPRHKITKRGQNVTFRCDPISEHNRLYWYRQTLGQGPEFLTYFQNEAQLEKSRLLSDRFSAERPKGSFSTLEIQRTEQGDSAMYLCASSSLGQINEKLFFGSGTQLSVL.

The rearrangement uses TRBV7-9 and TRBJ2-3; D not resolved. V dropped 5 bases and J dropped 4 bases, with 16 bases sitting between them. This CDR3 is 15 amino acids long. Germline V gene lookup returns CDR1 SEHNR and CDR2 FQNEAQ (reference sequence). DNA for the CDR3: TGTGCCAGCAGCCTACTATCCCTCCCCGCAGATACGCAGTATTTT. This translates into CASSLLSLPADTQYF.

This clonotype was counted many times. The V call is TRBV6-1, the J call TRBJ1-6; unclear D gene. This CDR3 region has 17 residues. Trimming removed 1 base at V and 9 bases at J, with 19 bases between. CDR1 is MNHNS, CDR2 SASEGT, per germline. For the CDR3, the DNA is TGTGCCAGCAGTGAAGTAAGGCAATTAAGCTGGAGTTCACCCCTCCACTTT. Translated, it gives CASSEVRQLSWSSPLHF.